Shown below are 25 T cell receptor beta chains from a single sample sequenced in a study of blood T cell repertoires in COVID-19. This table comes from immunoSEQ multiplex PCR, and its TCRdb copy is limited to in-frame clones, with some not included. In the table there are roughly 300,000 clones, under 95% of which are singletons. Sequencing input: PBMCs or T cells enriched from blood (not recorded which). The receptor source for this set is a woman aged 40 to 55 with acute COVID-19.

The chain joins TRBV7-2 to TRBJ1-6, with 8 nucleotides matching TRBD1. CDR3 length equals 15 residues. Germline lookup yields CDR1 SGHTA and CDR2 FQGNSA. V lost 2 bases to trimming and J lost 9 bases; unmatched junction nucleotides: 6. The CDR3 loop reads CASSLSSQGGSPLHF. The CDR3 DNA reads TGTGCCAGCAGCTTAAGCTCACAGGGGGGTTCACCCCTCCACTTT.

The chain joins TRBV28 to TRBJ1-6; 8 bases are a match to TRBD1. Germline trimming cut 7 bases from V and 8 bases from J; bases unmatched to any gene: 10. Germline CDR1 MDHEN, CDR2 SYDVKM. This CDR3 is 15 amino acids long. DNA for the CDR3: TGTGCCAGCACAAATCTTGGACAGGGTTATTCACCCCTCCACTTT. Residues: CASTNLGQGYSPLHF.

The chain employs TRBV12-3 or TRBV12-4 and TRBJ2-5; D call uncertain. CDR3 length equals 11 residues. Trimming pared 4 bases from V and 4 bases from J, leaving 4 bases between. As DNA, the CDR3 is TGTGCCAGCAGTTCCCGAGAGACCCAGTACTTC. Protein product: CASSSRETQYF.

As DNA, the CDR3 is TGTGCCAGCAGCTTTCTGGGGGGAGTTTCCTACGAGCAGTACTTC. It translates to CASSFLGGVSYEQYF. The chain joins TRBV11-3 to TRBJ2-7; D is possibly TRBD2 (6 bases). This CDR3 has 15 amino acids. V was shortened by 3 bases and J by 1 base, with 13 bases between the two germline ends. CDR1 and CDR2 (germline): SGHNT, YENEEA.

This chain connects TRBV14 to TRBJ1-2, with no clear D. V dropped 4 bases and J dropped 5 bases, with 11 bases sitting between them. The CDR3 loop spans 13 amino acids. Germline-derived CDR1 and CDR2 are SGHDN and FVKESK. CDR3 bases: TGTGCCAGCAGCCCATCTCAAGCGTATGGCTACACCTTC. Encoded protein: CASSPSQAYGYTF. Together with reference TRBV14 and TRBJ1-2, the CDR3 gives the full variable domain: EAGVTQFPSHSVIEKGQTVTLRCDPISGHDNLYWYRRVMGKEIKFLLHFVKESKQDESGMPNNRFLAERTGGTYSTLKVQPAELEDSGVYFCASSPSQAYGYTFGSGTRLTVV.

The V call is TRBV19, the J call TRBJ1-3; the D gene is possibly TRBD1 (6 bases). Germline assignment: CDR1 LNHDA and CDR2 SQIVND (reference sequence). Deletions cut 6 bases from V and 0 bases from J, with 18 bases between. This CDR3 spans 17 amino acids. As DNA, the CDR3 is TGTGCCAGTAGCCCTCAGGGGCCGACGATCTCTGGAAACACCATATATTTT. It encodes CASSPQGPTISGNTIYF. Combining the CDR3 with reference TRBV19 and TRBJ1-3 gives the whole variable domain DGGITQSPKYLFRKEGQNVTLSCEQNLNHDAMYWYRQDPGQGLRLIYYSQIVNDFQKGDIAEGYSVSREKKESFPLTVTSAQKNPTAFYLCASSPQGPTISGNTIYFGEGSWLTVV.

This sequence joins TRBV6-5 and TRBJ1-1, with a possible D match to TRBD1 (5 bases). The CDR3 is 15 amino acids. Germline V gene lookup returns CDR1 MNHEY and CDR2 SVGAGI. The V end was cut by 2 bases, the J end by 1 base, with 11 bases between. CDR3 sequence reads: CASSYDSRENTEAFF. DNA of the CDR3: TGTGCCAGCAGTTACGACAGCCGCGAGAACACTGAAGCTTTCTTT.

Concerning this clone: Other nucleotide sequences from this sample produce the same CDR3. V usage is TRBV11-1 and J usage is TRBJ2-7, with D tentatively TRBD1 (6 bases). Trimming left V 2 bases short and J 5 bases short, with 16 bases between. Germline lookup yields CDR1 SGHAT and CDR2 FQDESV (reference sequence). The CDR3 totals 15 residues. DNA for the CDR3: TGTGCCAGCAGCTTAAGAACAGGGCCGTTAAACGAGCAGTACTTC. This translates into CASSLRTGPLNEQYF.

The CDR3 DNA sequence: TGTGCCAGCAGCCTCCAACTGAACTCCTACGAGCAGTACTTC. Its translation: CASSLQLNSYEQYF. The V call is TRBV11-2, the J call TRBJ2-7, with D unresolved. Trimming shortened V by 5 bases and J by 0 bases, and 11 bases separated the two germline ends. The CDR3 has 14 residues. The germline CDR1 and CDR2 sequences are SGHAT and FQNNGV.

The gene calls are TRBV19 and TRBJ2-1, with D possibly being TRBD2 (6 bases). Germline V CDR1 and CDR2: LNHDA, SQIVND (reference sequence). The CDR3 runs to 10 residues. V dropped 9 bases and J dropped 7 bases, with 7 bases sitting between them. CDR3 bases: TGTGCCAGAGGGAGGAATGAGCAGTTCTTC. Its translation is CARGRNEQFF.

The gene calls are TRBV30 and TRBJ1-5; 8 positions agree with TRBD1. V lost 5 bases to trimming and J lost 2 bases; unmatched junction nucleotides: 26. Germline V CDR1 and CDR2: GTSNPN, SVGIG (reference sequence). This CDR3 is 21 amino acids long. The CDR3 bases are TGTGCCTGGTTTAAACGTAGAGGGGACAGGTACCGTAAGGTCGGCAATCAGCCCCAGCATTTT. Translating gives CAWFKRRGDRYRKVGNQPQHF.

The chain is built from TRBV30 and TRBJ2-7; the D gene is possibly TRBD2 (5 bases). V lost 0 bases, J lost 4 bases, and 25 bases lay in between. CDR1 is GTSNPN, CDR2 SVGIG, per germline (reference sequence). The CDR3 is 18 residues long. The CDR3 loop is CAWSVSRITPERGYEQYF. DNA for the CDR3: TGTGCCTGGAGTGTATCGCGAATAACCCCCGAACGGGGATACGAGCAGTACTTC.

J is TRBJ1-1 and V is TRBV15; D perhaps matches TRBD1 (5 bases). The CDR3 is made up of 15 amino acids. Trimming took off 2 bases at V and 0 bases at J, with 10 bases between the two ends. Per germline, CDR1 LNHNV and CDR2 YYDKDF (reference sequence). For the CDR3, the DNA is TGTGCCACCAGCAGACAGGGTGGCGTGAACACTGAAGCTTTCTTT. Translating gives CATSRQGGVNTEAFF.

This chain links TRBV2 with TRBJ1-5; D not certain. Trimming pared 4 bases from V and 6 bases from J, leaving 10 bases between. Germline V gene sequence: CDR1 SNHLY, CDR2 FYNNEI. The CDR3 is 13 residues long. CDR3 nucleotides: TGTGCCAGCAGTGTTTCCGGGGTTCAGCCCCAGCATTTT. This encodes CASSVSGVQPQHF.

CDR3 DNA sequence: TGTGCCAGCAGCTTGCTCGGGGAAACTACTGAAGCTTTCTTT. Translating gives CASSLLGETTEAFF. The gene calls are TRBV5-4 and TRBJ1-1; D gene uncertain. CDR1 SGHNT and CDR2 YYREEE come from the germline V gene (reference sequence). V lost 1 base and J lost 5, with 12 bases in between. CDR3 length equals 14 residues. Combining the CDR3 with reference TRBV5-4 and TRBJ1-1 gives the whole variable domain ETGVTQSPTHLIKTRGQQVTLRCSSQSGHNTVSWYQQALGQGPQFIFQYYREEENGRGNFPPRFSGLQFPNYSSELNVNALELDDSALYLCASSLLGETTEAFFGQGTRLTVV.

The gene calls are TRBV30 and TRBJ1-3; 8 bases match TRBD1. Germline CDR1 and CDR2: GTSNPN and SVGIG (reference sequence). CDR3 length: 19 amino acids. Trimming took 0 bases from V and 4 from J; bases not matched to a gene: 17. CDR3 residues: CAWSVLEAGGTGDGNTIYF. The CDR3 bases are TGTGCCTGGAGTGTACTCGAAGCCGGTGGGACAGGCGACGGAAACACCATATATTTT.

The chain combines TRBV5-6 with TRBJ2-1; 15 nucleotides line up with TRBD2. Germline assignment: CDR1 SGHDT and CDR2 YYEEEE. The V gene end was trimmed by 4 bases and the J gene end by 9 bases; junction bases not matched to a gene: 8. The CDR3 is 16 amino acids. The CDR3 nucleotides are TGTGCCAGCAGCCCGCCGGGACTAGCGGGGGGTCTTGAGCAGTTCTTC. Translated: CASSPPGLAGGLEQFF.

The chain combines TRBV7-9 with TRBJ1-1; a possible D gene is TRBD1 (6 bases). Trimming took 6 bases from V and 7 from J, leaving 18 bases between them. This CDR3 spans 14 amino acids. Germline V gene data show CDR1 as SEHNR and CDR2 as FQNEAQ (reference sequence). CDR3 coding DNA: TGTGCCAGCAGTCCGGACCTCGACAGGCATGAAGCTTTCTTT. Residues: CASSPDLDRHEAFF.

The chain uses TRBV3-1 (or the pseudogene TRBV3-2) and TRBJ1-4, with TRBD1 as a possible D gene (6 bases). The ends were cut back, 5 bases at V and 5 bases at J, with 12 bases in the middle. The CDR3 is 14 residues long. The germline CDR1 and CDR2 sequences are LGHDT and YNNKEL (reference sequence). The CDR3 spells CASSIQGRNEKLFF. CDR3 nucleotide sequence: TGTGCCAGCAGCATACAGGGCCGCAATGAAAAACTGTTTTTT.

The chain is built from TRBV6-1 and TRBJ1-3, with 7 bases aligning to TRBD1. The junction had 10 bases not matched to a gene; V was cut back by 4 bases and J by 4 bases. The CDR3 totals 16 residues. Germline loops: CDR1 MNHNS, CDR2 SASEGT. CDR3 nucleotide sequence: TGTGCCAGCAGTGCCAATCCCGGGACAGAAGGAAACACCATATATTTT. Its protein product is CASSANPGTEGNTIYF.

The chain couples TRBV2 to TRBJ2-7, with 7 bases aligning to TRBD2. V lost 8 bases, J lost 3 bases, and 4 bases stayed unmatched. The germline V gene has CDR1 SNHLY and CDR2 FYNNEI. The CDR3 is 12 residues long. CDR3 amino acids: CASGERGYEQYF. In DNA form, the CDR3 reads TGTGCCAGCGGGGAGCGGGGCTACGAGCAGTACTTC.

The chain couples TRBV30 to TRBJ1-5; D is ambiguous. V was trimmed by 2 bases and J by 7 bases, leaving 12 bases between them. CDR1 is GTSNPN, CDR2 SVGIG, per germline (reference sequence). This CDR3 region has 13 residues. CDR3: CAWSSDYSQPQHF. The CDR3 bases are TGTGCCTGGAGTTCCGATTACAGCCAGCCCCAGCATTTT. The variable domain in full, completed from reference TRBV30 and TRBJ1-5, reads SQTIHQWPATLVQPVGSPLSLECTVEGTSNPNLYWYRQAAGRGLQLLFYSVGIGQISSEVPQNLSASRPQDRQFILSSKKLLLSDSGFYLCAWSSDYSQPQHFGDGTRLSIL.

The J gene is TRBJ1-1, the V gene TRBV6-5; D uncertain. The CDR3 has 16 residues. The V and J ends lost 0 bases and 0 bases respectively, with 11 bases between them. Germline V gene sequence: CDR1 MNHEY, CDR2 SVGAGI. The chain's CDR3 is CASSYSDPGMNTEAFF. CDR3 nucleotides: TGTGCCAGCAGTTACTCTGACCCGGGAATGAACACTGAAGCTTTCTTT.

This clone was observed a few times. The rearrangement uses TRBV4-1 and TRBJ1-6; perhaps TRBD1 as D (6 bases). The germline V gene encodes CDR1 MGHRA and CDR2 YSYEKL. This CDR3 has 15 amino acids. V dropped 1 base and J dropped 8 bases, with 12 bases sitting between them. The DNA for the CDR3 is TGCGCCAGCAGCCAAGCTACAGGGATTTATTCACCCCTCCACTTT. The encoded protein is CASSQATGIYSPLHF.

The chain carries TRBV5-1 and TRBJ2-7; TRBD1 matches at 8 bases. This CDR3 is 13 amino acids long. Trimming at V came to 2 bases and at J to 3 bases, leaving 1 base not matched to a gene. Looked up from germline, CDR1 is SGHRS and CDR2 is YFSETQ. The CDR3 spells CASSFTGGYEQYF. CDR3 in DNA: TGCGCCAGCAGCTTTACAGGGGGCTACGAGCAGTACTTC.